This T cell receptor (beta chain) derives from a study of identical twins. TCRdb re-analysed the 5' RACE reads in MiXCR, keeping a single row per CDR3 protein. The sample has 700,000 to 950,000 distinct CDR3 sequences; 9% to 15% are singletons. Germline values: CDR1 MDHEN, CDR2 SYDVKM. The CDR3 consists of 13 residues. V was clipped by 4 bases and J by 2 bases, with 9 bases between them. These data also featured in a second study, about yellow fever vaccine responses in identical twins.

The sequenced material came from PBMCs. The receptor comes from a woman aged 18-29 years in good health. The chain recombines TRBV28 with TRBJ2-7; D not resolved. CDR3 DNA sequence: TGTGCCAGCAGTTATGACTCCACCTACGAGCAGTACTTC. Translating it yields CASSYDSTYEQYF.